The rows below give T cell receptor beta chains drawn from one sample of a study of T cell repertoires in cytomegalovirus infection. TCRdb called the reads again in MiXCR, with one record for every CDR3 protein. Counted here are 200,000 or so distinct CDR3 sequences, roughly a fifth occurring once; the ten biggest clones make up about 2.9%. The specimen sequenced was PBMCs. The source of these receptors is a human donor in good health (CMV status not recorded). Some clones in this sample may be carry-over from other donors' samples. CDR3s include the opening cysteine and the closing phenylalanine or tryptophan.

CDR3 protein: CASSPEFRLTDTQYF; J gene: TRBJ2-3; V gene: TRBV9
CDR3 protein: CASSSVANYGYTF; J gene: TRBJ1-2; V gene: TRBV2
CDR3 protein: CASGDPGTVVYEQYF; J gene: TRBJ2-7; V gene: TRBV6-2/TRBV6-3
CDR3 protein: CASSLDSPLHF; J gene: TRBJ1-6; V gene: TRBV6-1
CDR3 protein: CASSARVVSYNEQFF; J gene: TRBJ2-1; V gene: TRBV7-8
CDR3 protein: CASSPGTGTGELFF; J gene: TRBJ2-2; V gene: TRBV5-1
CDR3 protein: CASSPLGGNQPQHF; J gene: TRBJ1-5; V gene: TRBV12-3/TRBV12-4
CDR3 protein: CASMSSGTFFGSYNEQFF; J gene: TRBJ2-1; V gene: TRBV6-1
CDR3 protein: CASSFSRGGTEAFF; J gene: TRBJ1-1; V gene: TRBV7-2
CDR3 protein: CASTRGGTSYEQYF; J gene: TRBJ2-7; V gene: TRBV28
CDR3 protein: CASSRWGPENTEAFF; J gene: TRBJ1-1; V gene: TRBV7-2
CDR3 protein: CASKGSGNGTRPTRHRGELFF; J gene: TRBJ2-2; V gene: TRBV6-2/TRBV6-3
CDR3 protein: CSAPGAGGRRYDQYF; J gene: TRBJ2-7; V gene: TRBV20-1
CDR3 protein: CASSLSGLAVSYNEQFF; J gene: TRBJ2-1; V gene: TRBV7-2
CDR3 protein: CASSRLAAARDTQYF; J gene: TRBJ2-3; V gene: TRBV7-6
CDR3 protein: CASSLRGANEQFF; J gene: TRBJ2-1; V gene: TRBV7-8
CDR3 protein: CASSLVPDTEAFF; J gene: TRBJ1-1; V gene: TRBV5-1
CDR3 protein: CASRERGQETQYF; J gene: TRBJ2-5; V gene: TRBV28
CDR3 protein: CSALGREGPVGETQYF; J gene: TRBJ2-5; V gene: TRBV20-1
CDR3 protein: CSVGGLRGYTF; J gene: TRBJ1-2; V gene: TRBV29-1
CDR3 protein: CAISESRSLGAFF; J gene: TRBJ1-1; V gene: TRBV10-3
CDR3 protein: CASSPEQDYEQYF; J gene: TRBJ2-7; V gene: TRBV28
CDR3 protein: CASSIEVWTGRNQPQHF; J gene: TRBJ1-5; V gene: TRBV19
CDR3 protein: CASSLAGLAGGKETQYF; J gene: TRBJ2-5; V gene: TRBV7-8
CDR3 protein: CASSYSTPGNQPQHF; J gene: TRBJ1-5; V gene: TRBV6-5
CDR3 protein: CASSWADKILGNTIYF; J gene: TRBJ1-3; V gene: TRBV5-5
CDR3 protein: CASSFPSGTNNEQFF; J gene: TRBJ2-1; V gene: TRBV7-8
CDR3 protein: CASSLDTLSIEQFF; J gene: TRBJ2-1; V gene: TRBV7-6
CDR3 protein: CASRPGTGSGYTF; J gene: TRBJ1-2; V gene: TRBV9
CDR3 protein: CASSSGDNQNYGYTF; J gene: TRBJ1-2; V gene: TRBV5-1
CDR3 protein: CASSLGYREPYEQYF; J gene: TRBJ2-7; V gene: TRBV5-6
CDR3 protein: CASSLQGAFTDTQYF; J gene: TRBJ2-3; V gene: TRBV11-2